This T cell receptor beta chain is drawn from a study of CD8+CD57+ T cells in acquired aplastic anemia. In the study overall: Sorted CD4+ plus CD8+ cells gave DNA averaging 3.2 ug. Whole-study findings and limits: Levels of CD8+ Simpson's diversity were not significantly distinct in patients versus controls. Overlap between patients and controls comprised roughly 28 CD8+ CDR3 sequences.

It was patients with CD8+CD57+ cell expansion by flow cytometry who were chosen for sequencing. Each patient gave a blood sample that was collected before any therapy had been received. Genomic DNA provided the template from which TCR beta VDJ and CDR3 profiles were obtained. A single record per CDR3 protein comes from TCRdb applying MiXCR to the reads. This sample carries about 180,000 distinct CDR3 sequences, roughly 65% of them seen once, and the ten largest clones take more than 40%. This clonotype has at least ten counts. What it recognizes is unknown. The CDR3 covers 15 residues. V was clipped by 6 bases and J by 2 bases; unmatched bases: 10. From germline, CDR1 is PRHDT and CDR2 FYEKMQ (reference sequence).

Material for sequencing was sorted CD4+, CD8+, or CD8+CD57+ T cells (not recorded which) from PBMCs. This TCR was sampled from a human donor with aplastic anemia. This rearrangement joins TRBV13 to TRBJ2-7; TRBD1 matches 7 bases. The DNA for the CDR3 is TGTGCCAGCAGTCCTCAGGGGGTAGGAGCCTACGAGCAGTACTTC. It specifies CASSPQGVGAYEQYF.